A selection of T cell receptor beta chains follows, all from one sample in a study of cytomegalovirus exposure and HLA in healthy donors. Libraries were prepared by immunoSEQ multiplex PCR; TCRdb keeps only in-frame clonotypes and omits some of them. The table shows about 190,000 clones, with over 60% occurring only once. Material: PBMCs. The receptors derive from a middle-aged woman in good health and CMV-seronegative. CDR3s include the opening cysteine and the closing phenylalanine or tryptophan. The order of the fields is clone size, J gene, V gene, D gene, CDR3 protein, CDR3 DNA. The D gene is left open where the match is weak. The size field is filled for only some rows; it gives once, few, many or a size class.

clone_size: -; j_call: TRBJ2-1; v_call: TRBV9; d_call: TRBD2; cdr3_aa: CASSVGTSGPQQFF; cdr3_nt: TGTGCCAGCAGCGTCGGGACTAGCGGACCTCAGCAGTTCTTC
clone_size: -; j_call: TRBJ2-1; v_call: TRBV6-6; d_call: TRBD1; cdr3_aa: CASSTVRDRAYNEQFF; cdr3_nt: TGTGCCAGCAGCACCGTCCGGGACAGGGCCTACAATGAGCAGTTCTTC
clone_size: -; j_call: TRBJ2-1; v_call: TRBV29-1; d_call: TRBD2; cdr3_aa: CSVETSVYNEQFF; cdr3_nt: TGCAGCGTTGAGACTAGCGTCTACAATGAGCAGTTCTTC
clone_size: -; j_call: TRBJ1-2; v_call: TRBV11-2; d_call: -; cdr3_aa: CASSLGSLYGYTF; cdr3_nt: TGTGCCAGCAGCTTGGGCAGTCTCTATGGCTACACCTTC
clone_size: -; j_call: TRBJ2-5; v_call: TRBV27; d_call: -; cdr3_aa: CASSLALGGEQYF; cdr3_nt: TGTGCCAGCAGTTTAGCACTGGGGGGAGAGCAGTACTTC
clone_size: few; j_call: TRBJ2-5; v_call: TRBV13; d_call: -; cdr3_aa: CASSDGVARWIDQETQYF; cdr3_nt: TGTGCCAGCAGCGATGGGGTAGCGAGGTGGATAGACCAAGAGACCCAGTACTTC
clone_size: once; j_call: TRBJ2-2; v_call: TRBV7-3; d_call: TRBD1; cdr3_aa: CASSQDRGLNGELFF; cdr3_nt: TGTGCCAGCAGCCAGGACAGGGGGCTGAACGGGGAGCTGTTTTTT
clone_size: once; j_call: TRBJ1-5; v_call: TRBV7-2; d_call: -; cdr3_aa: CASSLLSGGGQPQHF; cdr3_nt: TGTGCCAGCAGCTTACTGTCGGGGGGCGGGCAGCCCCAGCATTTT
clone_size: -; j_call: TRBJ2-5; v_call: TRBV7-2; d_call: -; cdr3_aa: CASSRGRRETQYF; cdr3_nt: TGTGCCAGCAGCAGGGGCCGGCGGGAGACCCAGTACTTC
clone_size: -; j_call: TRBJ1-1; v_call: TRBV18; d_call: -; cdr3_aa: CASSPLGGVSNTEAFF; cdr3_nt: TGTGCCAGCTCACCACTGGGGGGAGTTTCGAACACTGAAGCTTTCTTT
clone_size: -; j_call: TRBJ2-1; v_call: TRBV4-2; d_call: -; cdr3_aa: CASSPGPRELLSYNEQFF; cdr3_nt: TGTGCCAGCAGCCCCGGGCCCCGGGAGCTTCTGTCCTACAATGAGCAGTTCTTC
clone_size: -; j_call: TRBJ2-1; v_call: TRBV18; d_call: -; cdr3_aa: CASSQADNEQFF; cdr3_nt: TGTGCCAGCTCACAAGCCGACAATGAGCAGTTCTTC
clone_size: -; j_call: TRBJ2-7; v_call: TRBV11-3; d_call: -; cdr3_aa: CASSLSTGSYEQYF; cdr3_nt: TGTGCCAGCAGCTTATCGACGGGATCCTACGAGCAGTACTTC
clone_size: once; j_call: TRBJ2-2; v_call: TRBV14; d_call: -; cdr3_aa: CASSQDSLNTGELFF; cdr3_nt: TGTGCCAGCAGCCAAGATTCTCTAAACACCGGGGAGCTGTTTTTT
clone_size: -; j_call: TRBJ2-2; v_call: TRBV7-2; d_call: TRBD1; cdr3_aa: CASRGQGAKTGELFF; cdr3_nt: TGTGCCAGCAGGGGACAGGGGGCGAAGACCGGGGAGCTGTTTTTT
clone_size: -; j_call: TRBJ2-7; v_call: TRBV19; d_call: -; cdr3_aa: CASSTPYEQYF; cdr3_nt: TGTGCCAGTAGTACCCCTTACGAGCAGTACTTC
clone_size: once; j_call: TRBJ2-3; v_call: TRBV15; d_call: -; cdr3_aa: CATSRGGGRTDTQYF; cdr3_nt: TGTGCCACCAGCAGAGGGGGCGGACGCACAGATACGCAGTATTTT
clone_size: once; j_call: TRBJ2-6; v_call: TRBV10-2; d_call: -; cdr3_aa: CASSEMGRGTSGANVLTF; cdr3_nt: TGCGCCAGCAGTGAGATGGGCAGGGGAACCTCTGGGGCCAACGTCCTGACTTTC
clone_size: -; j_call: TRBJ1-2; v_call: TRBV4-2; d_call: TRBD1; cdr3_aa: CASSHGQGRNYGYTF; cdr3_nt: TGTGCCAGCAGCCACGGACAGGGTAGAAACTATGGCTACACCTTC
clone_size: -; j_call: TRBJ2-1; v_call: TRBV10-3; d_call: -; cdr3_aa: CAISGAGPNEQFF; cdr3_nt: TGTGCCATCAGTGGGGCGGGGCCCAATGAGCAGTTCTTC
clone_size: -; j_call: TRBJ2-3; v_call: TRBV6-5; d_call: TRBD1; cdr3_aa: CASSYLGTGGTDTQYF; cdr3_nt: TGTGCCAGCAGTTACTTAGGGACAGGGGGCACAGATACGCAGTATTTT
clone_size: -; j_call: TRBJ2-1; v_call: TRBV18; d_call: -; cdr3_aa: CASSPDRAWEQFF; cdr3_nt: TGTGCCAGCTCACCAGATCGAGCTTGGGAGCAGTTCTTC
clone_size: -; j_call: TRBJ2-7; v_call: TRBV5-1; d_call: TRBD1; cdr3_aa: CASSLEGTGTYEQYF; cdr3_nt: TGCGCCAGCAGCTTGGAGGGGACAGGGACCTACGAGCAGTACTTC
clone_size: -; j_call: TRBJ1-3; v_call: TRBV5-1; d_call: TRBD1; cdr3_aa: CASSQAGGSGNTIYF; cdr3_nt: TGCGCCAGCAGCCAAGCAGGGGGCTCTGGAAACACCATATATTTT
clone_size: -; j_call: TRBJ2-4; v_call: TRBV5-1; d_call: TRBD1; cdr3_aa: CASSLGFGRGLFANIQYF; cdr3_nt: TGCGCCAGCAGCTTGGGGTTCGGCAGGGGGCTCTTCGCGAACATTCAGTACTTC
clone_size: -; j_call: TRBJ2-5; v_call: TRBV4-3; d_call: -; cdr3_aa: CASSQDLYPARETQYF; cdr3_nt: TGCGCCAGCAGCCAAGACCTATACCCCGCTAGAGAGACCCAGTACTTC
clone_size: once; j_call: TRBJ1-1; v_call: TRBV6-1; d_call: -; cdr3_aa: CASSAVPTSAFF; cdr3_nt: TGTGCCAGCAGTGCAGTCCCCACCTCTGCTTTCTTT
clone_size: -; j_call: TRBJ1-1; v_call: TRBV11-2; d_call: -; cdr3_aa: CASSLEGGMSAEAFF; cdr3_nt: TGTGCCAGCAGCTTAGAGGGTGGAATGAGCGCTGAAGCTTTCTTT
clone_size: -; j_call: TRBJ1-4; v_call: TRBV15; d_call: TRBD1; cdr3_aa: CATSRAGQGEKLFF; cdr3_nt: TGTGCCACCAGCAGAGCGGGACAGGGGGAAAAACTGTTTTTT
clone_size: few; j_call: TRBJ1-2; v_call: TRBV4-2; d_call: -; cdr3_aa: CASSQGLQLFTGYTF; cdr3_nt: TGTGCCAGCAGCCAAGGACTCCAGCTTTTCACGGGCTACACCTTC
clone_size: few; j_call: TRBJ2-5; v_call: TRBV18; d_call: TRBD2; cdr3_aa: CASSPGLAEGAQFLQETQYF; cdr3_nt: TGTGCCAGCTCACCAGGACTAGCGGAGGGCGCTCAGTTCCTCCAAGAGACCCAGTACTTC
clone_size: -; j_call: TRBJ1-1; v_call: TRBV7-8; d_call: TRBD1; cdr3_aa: CASSLAGDRGSEAFF; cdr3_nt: TGTGCCAGCAGCTTAGCGGGGGACAGGGGTTCCGAAGCTTTCTTT
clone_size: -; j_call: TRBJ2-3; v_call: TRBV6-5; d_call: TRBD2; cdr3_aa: CASSWLAGSTDTQYF; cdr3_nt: TGTGCCAGCAGTTGGCTAGCGGGGAGCACAGATACGCAGTATTTT
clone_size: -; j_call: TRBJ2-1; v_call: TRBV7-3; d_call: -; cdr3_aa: CASSSTYNEQFF; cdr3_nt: TGTGCCAGCAGCTCCACCTACAATGAGCAGTTCTTC
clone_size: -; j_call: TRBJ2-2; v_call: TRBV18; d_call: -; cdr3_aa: CASSPLIATGNTGELFF; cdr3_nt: TGTGCCAGCTCACCTCTAATCGCCACGGGGAACACCGGGGAGCTGTTTTTT
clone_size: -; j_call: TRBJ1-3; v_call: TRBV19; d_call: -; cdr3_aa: CASSMLKGASSGNTIYF; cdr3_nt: TGTGCCAGTAGTATGCTTAAAGGGGCGAGCTCTGGAAACACCATATATTTT
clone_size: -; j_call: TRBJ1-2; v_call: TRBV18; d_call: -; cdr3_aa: CASSPGLEGGYTF; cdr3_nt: TGTGCCAGCTCACCAGGGTTGGAGGGCGGCTACACCTTC
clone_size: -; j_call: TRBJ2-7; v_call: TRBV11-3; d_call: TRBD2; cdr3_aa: CASSFGLAAYEQYF; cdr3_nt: TGTGCCAGCAGCTTCGGACTAGCGGCGTACGAGCAGTACTTC
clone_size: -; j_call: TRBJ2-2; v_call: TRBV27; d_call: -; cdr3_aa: CASSFTSSTTGELFF; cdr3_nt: TGTGCCAGCAGTTTTACTAGCTCCACTACCGGGGAGCTGTTTTTT
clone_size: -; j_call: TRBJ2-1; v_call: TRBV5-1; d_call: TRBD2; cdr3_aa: CASSLATSGGINEQFF; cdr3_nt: TGCGCCAGCAGCTTGGCTACTAGCGGGGGGATCAATGAGCAGTTCTTC
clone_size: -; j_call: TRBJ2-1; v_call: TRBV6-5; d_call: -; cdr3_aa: CASSYRAQAYNEQFF; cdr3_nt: TGTGCCAGCAGTTACCGCGCGCAAGCCTACAATGAGCAGTTCTTC
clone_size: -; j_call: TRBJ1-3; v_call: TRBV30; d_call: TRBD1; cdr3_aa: CAWTSTGVGDTIYF; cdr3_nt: TGTGCCTGGACGAGCACAGGGGTAGGAGACACCATATATTTT
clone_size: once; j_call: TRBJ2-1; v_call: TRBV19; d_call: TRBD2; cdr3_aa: CASEGLANNEQFF; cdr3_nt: TGTGCCAGTGAGGGACTAGCGAACAATGAGCAGTTCTTC
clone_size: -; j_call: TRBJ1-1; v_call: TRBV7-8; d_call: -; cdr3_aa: CASSSGTSNTEAFF; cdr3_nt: TGTGCCAGCAGCTCAGGGACATCGAACACTGAAGCTTTCTTT
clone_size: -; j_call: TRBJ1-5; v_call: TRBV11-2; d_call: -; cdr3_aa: CASSLGYGRSNQPQHF; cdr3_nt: TGTGCCAGCAGCTTAGGCTACGGGAGGAGCAATCAGCCCCAGCATTTT
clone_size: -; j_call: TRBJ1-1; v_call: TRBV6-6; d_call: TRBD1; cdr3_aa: CASSLGTGATEAFF; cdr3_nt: TGTGCCAGCAGTCTGGGGACAGGGGCCACTGAAGCTTTCTTT
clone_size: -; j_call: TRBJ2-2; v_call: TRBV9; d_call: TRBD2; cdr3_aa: CASSVAGRGFAGELFF; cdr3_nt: TGTGCCAGCAGCGTAGCCGGGAGGGGATTTGCCGGGGAGCTGTTTTTT
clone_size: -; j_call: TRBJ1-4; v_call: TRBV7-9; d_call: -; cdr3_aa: CASRRIANEKLFF; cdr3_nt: TGTGCCAGCAGGCGGATCGCTAATGAAAAACTGTTTTTT
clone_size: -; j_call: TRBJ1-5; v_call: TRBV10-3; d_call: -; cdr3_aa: CAISEVGEGYQPQHF; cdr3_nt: TGTGCCATCAGTGAGGTAGGGGAGGGTTATCAGCCCCAGCATTTT
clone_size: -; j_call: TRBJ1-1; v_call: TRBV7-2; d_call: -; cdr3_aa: CASSFRLAGNTEAFF; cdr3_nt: TGTGCCAGCAGCTTCCGACTTGCGGGGAACACTGAAGCTTTCTTT
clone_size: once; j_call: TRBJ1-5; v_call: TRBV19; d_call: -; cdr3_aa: CASTTEREYSNQPQHF; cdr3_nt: TGTGCCAGTACCACTGAGCGGGAGTATAGCAATCAGCCCCAGCATTTT
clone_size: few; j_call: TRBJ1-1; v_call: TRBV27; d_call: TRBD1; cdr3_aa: CASSPRQGVNTEAFF; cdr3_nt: TGTGCCAGCAGTCCAAGACAGGGGGTGAACACTGAAGCTTTCTTT
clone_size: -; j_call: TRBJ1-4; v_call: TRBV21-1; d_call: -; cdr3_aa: CASSRLREANEKLFF; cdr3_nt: TGTGCCAGCAGCAGACTGAGGGAAGCTAATGAAAAACTGTTTTTT
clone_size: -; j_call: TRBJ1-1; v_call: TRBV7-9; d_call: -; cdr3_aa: CASSLRRNRVPNTEAFF; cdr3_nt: TGTGCCAGCAGCCTAAGACGGAACAGGGTCCCGAACACTGAAGCTTTCTTT
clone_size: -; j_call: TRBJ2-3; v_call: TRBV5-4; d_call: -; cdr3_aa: CASSFSGVSTDTQYF; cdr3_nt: TGTGCCAGCAGCTTTTCAGGGGTGTCTACAGATACGCAGTATTTT